Listed below are T cell receptor beta chains from one sample, sequenced in a study of human T cells and chemical hapten exposure. Each CDR3 protein is one row after TCRdb ran MiXCR on the RACE reads. Altogether about 80,000 distinct CDR3 sequences are present, 14% being singletons, with the ten largest covering roughly 4.8%. Sample: whole blood, taken in connection with sensitization to the hapten diphenylcyclopropenone (DPC). Receptors were obtained from a woman aged 45-65 years with alopecia areata. Some clones in this sample may be carry-over from other donors' samples. The CDR3 runs from the conserved cysteine through the conserved F or W. D genes are given only for firm matches. Size tells how often a clone was seen (once, few, many) or the class of an expanded clone, and some rows leave it out.

clone size: NA
J gene: TRBJ2-1
D gene: TRBD2
V gene: TRBV29-1
CDR3 protein: CSVGTSGRYNEQFF
CDR3 DNA: TGCAGCGTTGGAACTAGCGGGAGATACAATGAGCAGTTCTTC

clone size: NA
J gene: TRBJ2-7
D gene: NA
V gene: TRBV7-8
CDR3 protein: CASSPIHEQYF
CDR3 DNA: TGTGCCAGCAGCCCGATCCACGAGCAGTACTTC

clone size: few
J gene: TRBJ1-1
D gene: TRBD1
V gene: TRBV5-1
CDR3 protein: CASSFFTGAEAFF
CDR3 DNA: TGCGCCAGCAGCTTCTTTACAGGGGCTGAAGCTTTCTTT

clone size: few
J gene: TRBJ1-2
D gene: NA
V gene: TRBV28
CDR3 protein: CASSQNYGYTF
CDR3 DNA: TGTGCCAGCAGTCAGAACTATGGCTACACCTTC

clone size: few
J gene: TRBJ1-5
D gene: NA
V gene: TRBV2
CDR3 protein: CASKAGDYSNQPQHF
CDR3 DNA: TGTGCCAGCAAGGCAGGAGATTATAGCAATCAGCCCCAGCATTTT

clone size: few
J gene: TRBJ1-1
D gene: NA
V gene: TRBV4-3
CDR3 protein: CASSQEERPENTEAFF
CDR3 DNA: TGCGCCAGCAGCCAAGAAGAAAGACCGGAGAACACTGAAGCTTTCTTT

clone size: few
J gene: TRBJ2-1
D gene: NA
V gene: TRBV30
CDR3 protein: CAWSFALPYNEQFF
CDR3 DNA: TGTGCCTGGAGTTTCGCCCTCCCCTACAATGAGCAGTTCTTC

clone size: NA
J gene: TRBJ1-3
D gene: NA
V gene: TRBV29-1
CDR3 protein: CSQRTGNTIYF
CDR3 DNA: TGCAGCCAGAGAACTGGAAACACCATATATTTT

clone size: NA
J gene: TRBJ2-3
D gene: TRBD1
V gene: TRBV19
CDR3 protein: CASRTGGRTDTQYF
CDR3 DNA: TGTGCCAGCAGGACAGGGGGGCGCACAGATACGCAGTATTTT

clone size: NA
J gene: TRBJ2-5
D gene: TRBD2
V gene: TRBV7-2
CDR3 protein: CASSLDPSGLTQYF
CDR3 DNA: TGTGCCAGCAGCTTAGATCCTAGCGGATTAACCCAGTACTTC

clone size: NA
J gene: TRBJ2-3
D gene: TRBD2
V gene: TRBV9
CDR3 protein: CASSSPTSLDTQYF
CDR3 DNA: TGTGCCAGCAGCTCCCCGACTAGCTTGGATACGCAGTATTTT

clone size: NA
J gene: TRBJ2-7
D gene: NA
V gene: TRBV28
CDR3 protein: CASRETEQYF
CDR3 DNA: TGTGCCAGTCGTGAGACCGAGCAGTACTTC

clone size: NA
J gene: TRBJ2-3
D gene: TRBD2
V gene: TRBV2
CDR3 protein: CASKTSGGTSTDTQYF
CDR3 DNA: TGTGCCAGCAAGACTAGCGGAGGAACTAGCACAGATACGCAGTATTTT

clone size: many
J gene: TRBJ1-5
D gene: TRBD1
V gene: TRBV7-9
CDR3 protein: CASSRDSLNQPQHF
CDR3 DNA: TGTGCCAGCAGCCGGGACAGCCTCAATCAGCCCCAGCATTTT

clone size: few
J gene: TRBJ2-3
D gene: NA
V gene: TRBV5-1
CDR3 protein: CASSPRTIPSTDTQYF
CDR3 DNA: TGCGCCAGCAGCCCCAGGACTATCCCCAGCACAGATACGCAGTATTTT

clone size: few
J gene: TRBJ2-2
D gene: TRBD2
V gene: TRBV6-5
CDR3 protein: CASSYLGLAGGKTGELFF
CDR3 DNA: TGTGCCAGCAGTTACTTGGGACTAGCGGGAGGCAAGACCGGGGAGCTGTTTTTT

clone size: few
J gene: TRBJ1-3
D gene: NA
V gene: TRBV14
CDR3 protein: CASSPLGITGNTIYF
CDR3 DNA: TGTGCCAGCAGCCCGTTGGGGATAACTGGAAACACCATATATTTT

clone size: NA
J gene: TRBJ2-2
D gene: NA
V gene: TRBV7-9
CDR3 protein: CASSLDGRTTGELFF
CDR3 DNA: TGTGCCAGCAGCTTAGACGGGCGAACAACCGGGGAGCTGTTTTTT

clone size: many
J gene: TRBJ2-1
D gene: TRBD2
V gene: TRBV6-2/TRBV6-3
CDR3 protein: CASSYEVGLQYNEQFF
CDR3 DNA: TGTGCCAGCAGTTACGAAGTGGGACTACAGTACAATGAGCAGTTCTTC

clone size: many
J gene: TRBJ2-2
D gene: NA
V gene: TRBV14
CDR3 protein: CASSRQNTGELFF
CDR3 DNA: TGTGCCAGCAGCCGACAGAACACCGGGGAGCTGTTTTTT

clone size: NA
J gene: TRBJ2-3
D gene: NA
V gene: TRBV29-1
CDR3 protein: CSVQGGVADTQYF
CDR3 DNA: TGCAGTGTCCAAGGGGGAGTTGCAGATACGCAGTATTTT

clone size: few
J gene: TRBJ1-5
D gene: NA
V gene: TRBV19
CDR3 protein: CASRSRGSNQPQHF
CDR3 DNA: TGTGCCAGTAGGTCCAGGGGCAGCAATCAGCCCCAGCATTTT

clone size: NA
J gene: TRBJ2-5
D gene: NA
V gene: TRBV12-3/TRBV12-4
CDR3 protein: CASTLTDQETQYF
CDR3 DNA: TGTGCCAGCACCCTGACAGACCAAGAGACCCAGTACTTC

clone size: medium-sized
J gene: TRBJ2-5
D gene: NA
V gene: TRBV11-3
CDR3 protein: CASSHHGLPQETQYF
CDR3 DNA: TGTGCCAGCAGCCACCACGGACTACCACAAGAGACCCAGTACTTC

clone size: many
J gene: TRBJ1-5
D gene: NA
V gene: TRBV20-1
CDR3 protein: CSARYASNQPQHF
CDR3 DNA: TGCAGTGCTAGGTACGCTAGCAATCAGCCCCAGCATTTT

clone size: few
J gene: TRBJ2-7
D gene: TRBD1
V gene: TRBV12-3/TRBV12-4
CDR3 protein: CASSVTGTGGGYEQYF
CDR3 DNA: TGTGCCAGCAGTGTGACCGGGACAGGGGGAGGGTACGAGCAGTACTTC

clone size: few
J gene: TRBJ2-4
D gene: TRBD1
V gene: TRBV12-3/TRBV12-4
CDR3 protein: CASSRDRGAKNIQYF
CDR3 DNA: TGTGCCAGCAGTAGGGACAGAGGGGCCAAAAACATTCAGTACTTC

clone size: few
J gene: TRBJ2-1
D gene: NA
V gene: TRBV30
CDR3 protein: CAWIRNSYNEQFF
CDR3 DNA: TGTGCCTGGATACGGAACTCCTACAATGAGCAGTTCTTC

clone size: NA
J gene: TRBJ2-6
D gene: NA
V gene: TRBV5-1
CDR3 protein: CASSWTWQSSGANVLTF
CDR3 DNA: TGCGCCAGCAGCTGGACATGGCAATCCTCTGGGGCCAACGTCCTAACTTTC

clone size: few
J gene: TRBJ2-7
D gene: NA
V gene: TRBV5-5
CDR3 protein: CASSLDSAVHF
CDR3 DNA: TGTGCCAGCAGCCTGGATTCGGCAGTACACTTC

clone size: few
J gene: TRBJ1-4
D gene: TRBD1
V gene: TRBV19
CDR3 protein: CASSPTGTGGEKLFF
CDR3 DNA: TGTGCCAGTAGTCCAACCGGGACAGGGGGCGAAAAACTGTTTTTT

clone size: NA
J gene: TRBJ1-6
D gene: NA
V gene: TRBV29-1
CDR3 protein: CSVGGSYNSPLHF
CDR3 DNA: TGCAGCGTTGGGGGCAGCTATAATTCACCCCTCCACTTT

clone size: NA
J gene: TRBJ2-7
D gene: NA
V gene: TRBV25-1
CDR3 protein: CASSEYYGQHYEQYF
CDR3 DNA: TGTGCCAGCAGTGAATACTACGGACAGCACTACGAGCAGTACTTC

clone size: few
J gene: TRBJ1-2
D gene: TRBD1
V gene: TRBV4-1
CDR3 protein: CASSPDIGQGIRGYTF
CDR3 DNA: TGCGCCAGCAGCCCAGATATAGGACAGGGGATACGGGGCTACACCTTC

clone size: few
J gene: TRBJ2-1
D gene: NA
V gene: TRBV4-3
CDR3 protein: CASSKGRSGTFYEQFF
CDR3 DNA: TGCGCCAGCAGCAAGGGGCGTAGCGGAACGTTCTATGAGCAGTTCTTC

clone size: many
J gene: TRBJ2-5
D gene: NA
V gene: TRBV11-2
CDR3 protein: CASSTGHQETQYF
CDR3 DNA: TGTGCCAGCAGCACGGGACACCAAGAGACCCAGTACTTC

clone size: NA
J gene: TRBJ1-1
D gene: NA
V gene: TRBV18
CDR3 protein: CASSPAGQINTEAFF
CDR3 DNA: TGTGCCAGCTCACCGGCGGGACAAATTAACACTGAAGCTTTCTTT